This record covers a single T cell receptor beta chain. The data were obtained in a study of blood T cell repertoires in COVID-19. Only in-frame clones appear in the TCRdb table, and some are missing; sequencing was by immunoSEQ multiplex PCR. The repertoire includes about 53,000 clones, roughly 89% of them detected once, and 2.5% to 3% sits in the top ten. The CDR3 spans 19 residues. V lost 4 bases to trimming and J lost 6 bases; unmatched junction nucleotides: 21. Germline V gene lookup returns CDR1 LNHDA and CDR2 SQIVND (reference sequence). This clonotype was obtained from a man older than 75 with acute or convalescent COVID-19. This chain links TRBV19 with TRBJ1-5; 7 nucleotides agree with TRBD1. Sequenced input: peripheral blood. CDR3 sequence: CASSSRYGTKKQGSQPQHF. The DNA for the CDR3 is TGTGCCAGTAGTAGTAGGTACGGGACCAAAAAACAGGGGAGTCAGCCCCAGCATTTT.